The text below deals with one T cell receptor (beta chain). Its antigen is undetermined. Per germline, CDR1 GTSNPN and CDR2 SVGIG (reference sequence). The CDR3 has 16 residues. Trimming took off 0 bases at V and 0 bases at J, with 14 bases between the two ends. These data originate in a study of cytomegalovirus exposure and HLA in healthy donors. PCR amplification relied on 60 Vbeta primers (plus 13 Jbeta primers). TCRdb keeps only in-frame clones here, not all; method: immunoSEQ multiplex PCR. The data hold about 120,000 clones, with about 80% observed a single time. Study-wide results and limits: What a later analysis reportedly showed was that an Asian-associated ancestry cluster had fewer N-insertions than the approximately 720-donor mean. When analyzed later, a missense DCLRE1C variant was found to be linked to TCR beta V- and J-gene trimming.

V usage is TRBV30 and J usage is TRBJ1-1, with D possibly TRBD1 on 5 matching bases. This TCR came from a man aged 55 to 70 in good health and CMV-seropositive. Sequencing was performed on PBMCs. The CDR3 region is CAWSVGRGRVNTEAFF. CDR3 DNA sequence: TGTGCCTGGAGTGTAGGGAGGGGCAGGGTGAACACTGAAGCTTTCTTT.